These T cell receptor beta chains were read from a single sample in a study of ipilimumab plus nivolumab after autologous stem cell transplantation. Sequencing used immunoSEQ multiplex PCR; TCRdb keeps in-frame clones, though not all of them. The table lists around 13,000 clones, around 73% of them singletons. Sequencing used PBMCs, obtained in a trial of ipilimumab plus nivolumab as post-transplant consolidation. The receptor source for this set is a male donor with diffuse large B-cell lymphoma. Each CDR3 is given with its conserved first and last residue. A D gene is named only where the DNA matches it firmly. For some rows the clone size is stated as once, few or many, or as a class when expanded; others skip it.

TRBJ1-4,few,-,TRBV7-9,CASSLGQINEKLFF,TGTGCCAGCAGCTTGGGGCAGATTAATGAAAAACTGTTTTTT
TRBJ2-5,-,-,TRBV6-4,CASITGNQETQYF,TGTGCCAGCATCACAGGGAACCAAGAGACCCAGTACTTC
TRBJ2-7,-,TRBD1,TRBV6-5,CASSYSGQGGYEQYF,TGTGCCAGCAGTTACTCGGGACAGGGCGGCTACGAGCAGTACTTC
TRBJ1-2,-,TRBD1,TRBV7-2,CASSLGAPGQGRMGYTF,TGTGCCAGCAGCTTAGGGGCGCCGGGACAGGGAAGAATGGGCTACACCTTC
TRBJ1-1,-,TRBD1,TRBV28,CASSLLRQGDTEAFF,TGTGCCAGCAGTTTATTGCGACAGGGAGACACTGAAGCTTTCTTT
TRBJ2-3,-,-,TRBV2,CASSLQTDGDRTDTQYF,TGTGCCAGCAGCCTTCAAACGGACGGCGACCGCACAGATACGCAGTATTTT
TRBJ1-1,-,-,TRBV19,CASSPVDRGPSTEAFF,TGTGCCAGTAGCCCCGTAGATCGCGGGCCATCCACTGAAGCTTTCTTT
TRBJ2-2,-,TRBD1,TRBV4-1,CASSLPWDSANTGELFF,TGCGCCAGCAGCCTGCCTTGGGACAGCGCGAACACCGGGGAGCTGTTTTTT
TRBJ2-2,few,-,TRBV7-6,CASSLYFPPDTGELFF,TGTGCCAGCAGCTTATACTTCCCCCCAGACACCGGGGAGCTGTTTTTT
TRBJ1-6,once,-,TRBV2,CASSERQGFLNSPLHF,TGTGCCAGCAGTGAACGGCAGGGGTTCTTGAATTCACCCCTCCACTTT
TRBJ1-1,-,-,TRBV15,CATSSEGRIMNTEAFF,TGTGCCACCAGCAGTGAAGGTAGGATCATGAACACTGAAGCTTTCTTT
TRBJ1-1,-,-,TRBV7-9,CASGHGTEAFF,TGTGCCAGCGGGCATGGCACTGAAGCTTTCTTT
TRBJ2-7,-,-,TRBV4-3,CASSHVGPSPTYEQYF,TGCGCCAGCAGCCATGTCGGACCAAGCCCCACCTACGAGCAGTACTTC
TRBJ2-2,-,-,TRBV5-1,CASSYTGAGELFF,TGCGCCAGCAGCTACACTGGGGCCGGGGAGCTGTTTTTT
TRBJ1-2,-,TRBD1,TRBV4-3,CASSQDRGNNYSYTF,TGCGCCAGCAGCCAGGACAGGGGAAATAACTATAGCTACACCTTC
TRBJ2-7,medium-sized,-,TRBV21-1,CASSHRPGQPTYEQYF,TGTGCCAGCAGCCATCGCCCGGGACAGCCCACCTACGAGCAGTACTTC
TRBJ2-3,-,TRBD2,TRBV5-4,CASSLEAGGRMDTQYF,TGTGCCAGCAGCTTGGAGGCGGGGGGGCGAATGGATACGCAGTATTTT
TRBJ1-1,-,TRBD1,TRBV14,CASSPWTGEGTEAFF,TGTGCCAGCAGCCCATGGACAGGAGAGGGCACTGAAGCTTTCTTT
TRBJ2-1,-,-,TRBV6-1,CASNTANAYNEQFF,TGTGCCAGCAATACCGCGAATGCCTACAATGAGCAGTTCTTC
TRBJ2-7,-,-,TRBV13,CASSRGGMTWYEQYF,TGTGCCAGCAGTCGAGGTGGCATGACCTGGTACGAGCAGTACTTC
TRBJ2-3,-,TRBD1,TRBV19,CASSSPGQGADTQYF,TGTGCCAGTTCCTCCCCGGGACAGGGGGCAGATACGCAGTATTTT
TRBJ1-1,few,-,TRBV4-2,CASSQDLGGNTEAFF,TGTGCCAGCAGCCAAGATCTCGGAGGAAACACTGAAGCTTTCTTT
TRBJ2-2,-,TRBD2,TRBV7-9,CASRSGGPDTGELFF,TGTGCCAGCCGGAGCGGGGGCCCGGATACCGGGGAGCTGTTTTTT